A selection of T cell receptor beta chains follows, all from one sample in a study of blood T cell repertoires in COVID-19. Using immunoSEQ multiplex PCR, the repertoire was profiled, and TCRdb retains in-frame clones only, with some absent. The sample lists tens of thousands of clones; roughly 90% were seen once. The sequenced material came from peripheral blood. The receptor set was obtained from a woman over 75 with active COVID-19. Both conserved end residues are part of each CDR3.

CDR3aa	v_gene
CSASPPGDSPNEQFF	TRBV20-1
CASSPPGAGEQYF	TRBV6-5
CASSQATGVIYEQYF	TRBV4-1
CASSLQRGLGTEAFF	TRBV28
CAATLSSTDTQYF	TRBV6-5
CASSWTGGATTNEKLFF	TRBV19
CASSAYGTSGTYEQYF	TRBV5-1
CATGGLASNEQFF	TRBV24-1
CASSLAGERDMFF	TRBV5-5
CASSLKWDTDSNQPQHF	TRBV7-2
CATGAGDTQYF	TRBV24-1
CSVATSGRAGTDTQYF	TRBV29-1
CASSLFWARSYEQYF	TRBV11-2
CASSMGDRSTDTQYF	TRBV19
CAWSVDYSHTF	TRBV30
CASSSGVDSTDTQYF	TRBV5-5
CASRDGQGVGQPQHF	TRBV28
CASSPPAGRGGAGEQFF	TRBV3-1/TRBV3-2
CASSQGDRQGRETQYF	TRBV4-2
CASRTGEVDNEQFF	TRBV2
CASSPGRGDEQPQHF	TRBV18
CASSIVVADTQYF	TRBV19
CASSPEGGYSNQPQHF	TRBV27
CASSLALTGWVPSGHYNEQFF	TRBV7-2
CASSQAFLAGTDTQYF	TRBV3-1/TRBV3-2
CASSPQREGAYNEQFF	TRBV11-3
CASSLVETVLQYEQFF	TRBV11-2
CASQPGQGNTEAFF	TRBV19
CASSGSGTERLGYTF	TRBV19
CASNPGQTQETQYF	TRBV5-1
CASSQKGAGGANVLTF	TRBV23-1
CASSQETGSSRNEKLFF	TRBV4-1
CASSRGLAGVTDTQYF	TRBV7-9
CASRGDRYQETQYF	TRBV2